These T cell receptor beta chains were read from a single sample in a study of cytomegalovirus exposure and HLA in healthy donors. Assay used: immunoSEQ multiplex PCR; TCRdb lists only in-frame clones, some missing. The sample consists of under 150,000 clones, 90% to 95% of them appearing once. The sample consisted of PBMCs. The receptors derive from a man aged 18 to 29 in good health and CMV-seronegative. CDR3s include the opening cysteine and the closing phenylalanine or tryptophan. The D gene is left open where the match is weak. Expanded clones get a size class; other rows say once, few or many, or leave the size out.

d_call cdr3_length j_call v_call clone_size cdr3_aa cdr3_nt
NA 13 TRBJ1-2 TRBV30 few CACWTTLNYGYTF TGTGCCTGCTGGACAACTCTTAACTATGGCTACACCTTC
TRBD1 16 TRBJ1-4 TRBV7-9 NA CASSRDRGTTNEKLFF TGTGCCAGCAGCCGGGACAGGGGGACAACTAATGAAAAACTGTTTTTT
NA 15 TRBJ1-1 TRBV4-1 NA CASSHTTAVRTEAFF TGCGCCAGCAGCCATACTACAGCGGTTAGGACTGAAGCTTTCTTT
NA 11 TRBJ2-7 TRBV29-1 NA CSVGDSYEQYF TGCAGCGTGGGAGATTCCTACGAGCAGTACTTC
NA 13 TRBJ2-3 TRBV30 NA CAWSVSYTDTQYF TGTGCCTGGAGTGTGTCTTACACAGATACGCAGTATTTT
NA 13 TRBJ2-7 TRBV30 NA CAWSPAASYEQYF TGTGCCTGGAGTCCGGCAGCTAGCTACGAGCAGTACTTC
NA 14 TRBJ1-5 TRBV30 NA CAWSSSGSNQPQHF TGTGCCTGGAGTTCCTCAGGCAGCAATCAGCCCCAGCATTTT
TRBD1 16 TRBJ1-4 TRBV11-2 NA CASSYRTGGVEEKLFF TGTGCCAGCAGCTACAGGACAGGGGGTGTGGAAGAAAAACTGTTTTTT
NA 13 TRBJ1-1 TRBV7-9 NA CASSPRVGTEAFF TGTGCCAGCAGCCCCAGGGTGGGTACTGAAGCTTTCTTT
TRBD2 16 TRBJ2-5 TRBV11-3 once CASSPPQLAGGETQYF TGTGCCAGCAGCCCCCCACAACTAGCGGGAGGAGAGACCCAGTACTTC
NA 14 TRBJ1-4 TRBV18 NA CASSPPSSNEKLFF TGTGCCAGCTCACCACCCAGTTCGAATGAAAAACTGTTTTTT
TRBD1 18 TRBJ2-2 TRBV19 NA CASSLGQGTPWDTGELFF TGTGCCAGTAGTTTGGGACAGGGAACCCCATGGGACACCGGGGAGCTGTTTTTT
NA 17 TRBJ2-5 TRBV14 NA CASSPLPGQRSRETQYF TGTGCCAGCAGCCCCCTACCTGGGCAGCGGAGTAGGGAGACCCAGTACTTC
TRBD2 14 TRBJ2-2 TRBV4-3 NA CASSRRLASGELFF TGCGCCAGCAGCAGAAGACTAGCATCCGGGGAGCTGTTTTTT
NA 13 TRBJ1-1 TRBV27 NA CASSLDRNTEAFF TGTGCCAGCAGTTTGGACAGGAACACTGAAGCTTTCTTT
TRBD1 12 TRBJ1-2 TRBV29-1 NA CSVRGTGGSYTF TGCAGCGTCCGAGGCACAGGGGGGAGCTACACCTTC
TRBD1 16 TRBJ2-7 TRBV7-6 NA CASSLLSGTGRYEQYF TGTGCCAGCAGCTTATTGTCCGGGACAGGCCGCTACGAGCAGTACTTC
NA 13 TRBJ2-1 TRBV27 NA CASSLATPNEQFF TGTGCCAGCAGTTTAGCGACACCTAATGAGCAGTTCTTC
NA 15 TRBJ1-2 TRBV4-2 few CASSQDLGAVYGYTF TGTGCCAGCAGCCAAGATTTAGGGGCCGTATATGGCTACACCTTC
NA 9 TRBJ2-5 TRBV25-1 NA CAAGETQYF TGTGCCGCCGGGGAGACCCAGTACTTC
TRBD1 16 TRBJ1-3 TRBV9 NA CASSVRGDSSGNTIYF TGTGCCAGCAGCGTGAGGGGGGACAGCTCTGGAAACACCATATATTTT
NA 16 TRBJ2-7 TRBV5-6 NA CASSFRTVAEYYEQYF TGTGCCAGCAGCTTTCGTACTGTAGCGGAATACTACGAGCAGTACTTC
TRBD1 14 TRBJ2-1 TRBV28 NA CASRPPTGGNEQFF TGTGCCAGCAGACCCCCCACAGGGGGAAATGAGCAGTTCTTC
NA 15 TRBJ1-2 TRBV5-4 once CASSPPRDMHYGYTF TGTGCCAGCAGCCCCCCCCGGGACATGCACTATGGCTACACCTTC
NA 13 TRBJ1-3 TRBV30 NA CAWSAGSGNTIYF TGTGCCTGGAGTGCGGGCTCTGGAAACACCATATATTTT
TRBD2 14 TRBJ2-2 TRBV30 NA CAWSVAGGAGELFF TGTGCCTGGAGTGTGGCGGGGGGCGCCGGGGAGCTGTTTTTT
NA 13 TRBJ2-5 TRBV27 NA CASSLFRQETQYF TGTGCCAGCAGTTTATTTCGCCAAGAGACCCAGTACTTC
TRBD1 16 TRBJ1-6 TRBV11-1 NA CASSYSKSGTDSPLHF TGTGCCAGCAGCTACTCTAAATCCGGGACAGATTCACCCCTCCACTTT
NA 13 TRBJ2-1 TRBV11-3 NA CASSLDANNEQFF TGTGCCAGCAGCTTAGATGCGAACAATGAGCAGTTCTTC
TRBD2 16 TRBJ2-2 TRBV9 NA CASSSRTSVNTGELFF TGTGCCAGCAGCTCGCGGACTAGCGTGAACACCGGGGAGCTGTTTTTT
NA 14 TRBJ2-7 TRBV5-8 NA CASSPWTGDYEQYF TGTGCCAGCAGCCCTTGGACTGGGGACTACGAGCAGTACTTC
TRBD1 17 TRBJ1-1 TRBV27 NA CASSNGVGDRMNTEAFF TGTGCCAGTTCCAATGGGGTGGGGGACAGGATGAACACTGAAGCTTTCTTT
NA 15 TRBJ1-4 TRBV18 NA CASSPPGNTGEKLFF TGTGCCAGCTCACCTCCGGGAAACACCGGGGAAAAACTGTTTTTT
TRBD2 17 TRBJ2-5 TRBV5-5 NA CASSLGGRLAGPETQYF TGTGCCAGCAGCTTGGGGGGACGACTAGCGGGACCAGAGACCCAGTACTTC
TRBD2 16 TRBJ2-3 TRBV5-6 NA CASSSAVSGGPIFGYF TGTGCCAGCAGCTCAGCTGTGAGCGGGGGGCCGATATTTGGGTATTTT
NA 13 TRBJ2-3 TRBV30 NA CAWSVPGTDTQYF TGTGCCTGGAGTGTCCCGGGCACAGATACGCAGTATTTT
TRBD2 15 TRBJ2-5 TRBV7-9 NA CASSLGLAGQETQYF TGTGCCAGCAGCTTAGGTTTAGCGGGCCAAGAGACCCAGTACTTC
NA 13 TRBJ1-2 TRBV9 NA CASSVALNYGYTF TGTGCCAGCAGCGTAGCACTAAACTATGGCTACACCTTC
TRBD2 19 TRBJ2-2 TRBV11-2 NA CASTMRGLAKLQNTGELFF TGTGCCAGCACCATGAGGGGACTAGCTAAACTTCAGAACACCGGGGAGCTGTTTTTT
TRBD1 15 TRBJ2-2 TRBV9 NA CASSYRGLDTGELFF TGTGCCAGCAGCTACAGGGGTTTGGACACCGGGGAGCTGTTTTTT
NA 15 TRBJ2-5 TRBV7-7 NA CASSPWTGGKETQYF TGTGCCAGCAGCCCGTGGACAGGAGGGAAAGAGACCCAGTACTTC